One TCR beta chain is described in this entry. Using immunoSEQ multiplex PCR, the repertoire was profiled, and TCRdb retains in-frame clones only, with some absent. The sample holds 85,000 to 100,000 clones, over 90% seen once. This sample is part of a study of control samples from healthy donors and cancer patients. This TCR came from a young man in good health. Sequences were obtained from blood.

The CDR3 sequence: CASSYTGGDEKLFF. The CDR3 DNA is TGTGCCAGCAGTTATACAGGGGGTGATGAAAAACTGTTTTTT. The genes are TRBV2 and TRBJ1-4; 8 nucleotides line up with TRBD1. Germline CDR1 and CDR2: SNHLY and FYNNEI. The CDR3 length is 14 residues. Germline trimming cut 5 bases from V and 6 bases from J; bases unmatched to any gene: 5.